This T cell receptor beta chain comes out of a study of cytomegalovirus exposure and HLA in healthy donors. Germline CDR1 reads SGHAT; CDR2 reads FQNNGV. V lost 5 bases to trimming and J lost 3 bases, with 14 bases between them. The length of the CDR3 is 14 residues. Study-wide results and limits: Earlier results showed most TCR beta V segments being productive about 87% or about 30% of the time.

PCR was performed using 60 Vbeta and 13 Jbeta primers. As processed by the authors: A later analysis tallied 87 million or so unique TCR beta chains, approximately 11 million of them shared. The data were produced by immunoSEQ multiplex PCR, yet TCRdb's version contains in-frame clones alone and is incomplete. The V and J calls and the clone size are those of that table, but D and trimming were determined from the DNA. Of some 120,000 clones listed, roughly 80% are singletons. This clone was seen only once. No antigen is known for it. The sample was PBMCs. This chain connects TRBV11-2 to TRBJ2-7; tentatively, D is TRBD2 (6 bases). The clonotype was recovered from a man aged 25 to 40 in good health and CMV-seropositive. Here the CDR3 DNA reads TGTGCCAGCAGCCTAGGCGCGGGGATCTACGAGCAGTACGTC. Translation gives CASSLGAGIYEQYV.